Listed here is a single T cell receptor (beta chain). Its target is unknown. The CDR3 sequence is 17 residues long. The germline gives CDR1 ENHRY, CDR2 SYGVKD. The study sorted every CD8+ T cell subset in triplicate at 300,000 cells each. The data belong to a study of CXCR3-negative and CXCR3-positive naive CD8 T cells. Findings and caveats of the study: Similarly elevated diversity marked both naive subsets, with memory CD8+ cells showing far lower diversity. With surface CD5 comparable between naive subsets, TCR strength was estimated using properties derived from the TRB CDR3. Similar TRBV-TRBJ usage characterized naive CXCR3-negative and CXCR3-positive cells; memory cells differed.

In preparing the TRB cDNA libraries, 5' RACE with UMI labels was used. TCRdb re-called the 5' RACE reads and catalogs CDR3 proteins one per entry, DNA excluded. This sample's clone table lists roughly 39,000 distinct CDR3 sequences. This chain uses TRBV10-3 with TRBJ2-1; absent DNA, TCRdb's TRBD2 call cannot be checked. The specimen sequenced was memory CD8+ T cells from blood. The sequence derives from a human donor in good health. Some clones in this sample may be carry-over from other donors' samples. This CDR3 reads CATRQDLITGGPHEQFF.